This T cell receptor (beta chain) was obtained from a study of blood T cell repertoires in COVID-19. The CDR3 runs 12 residues. Trimming removed 2 bases from V and 3 bases from J, with 5 bases in between. CDR1 is SGHDT and CDR2 is YYEEEE in the germline V gene. Here immunoSEQ multiplex PCR was the method, and the copy in TCRdb shows in-frame clones only, minus some. The sample shows hundreds of thousands of clones, roughly 90% of them seen only once. Seattle patient enrollment occurred during active infection, with longitudinal follow-up thereafter. This receptor was obtained from a man aged 18 to 30 with COVID-19, enrolled during active disease. The rearrangement links TRBV5-6 to TRBJ1-2; D ambiguous. Source material: peripheral blood. The CDR3 sequence is CASSFEDYGYTF. DNA for the CDR3: TGTGCCAGCAGCTTCGAGGACTATGGCTACACCTTC.